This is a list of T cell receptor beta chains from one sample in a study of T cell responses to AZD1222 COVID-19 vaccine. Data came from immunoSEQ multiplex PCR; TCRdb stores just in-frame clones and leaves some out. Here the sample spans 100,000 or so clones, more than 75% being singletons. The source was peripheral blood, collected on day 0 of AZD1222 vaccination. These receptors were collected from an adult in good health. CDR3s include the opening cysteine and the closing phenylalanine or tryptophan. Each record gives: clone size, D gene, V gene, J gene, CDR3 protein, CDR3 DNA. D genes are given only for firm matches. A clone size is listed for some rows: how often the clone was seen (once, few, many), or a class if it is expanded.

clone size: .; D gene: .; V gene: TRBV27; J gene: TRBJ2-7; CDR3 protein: CASSPSGINSFRGYEQYF; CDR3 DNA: TGTGCCAGCAGTCCGAGCGGCATAAACTCATTTCGGGGCTACGAGCAGTACTTC
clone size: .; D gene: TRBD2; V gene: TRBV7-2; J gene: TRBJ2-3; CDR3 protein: CASSLPQGLAGTDTQYF; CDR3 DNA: TGTGCCAGCAGCTTACCCCAGGGACTAGCGGGGACAGATACGCAGTATTTT
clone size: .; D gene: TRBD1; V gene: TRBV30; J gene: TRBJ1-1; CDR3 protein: CAWSVIHRDSKNTEAFF; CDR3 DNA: TGTGCCTGGAGTGTAATTCATCGGGACAGTAAGAACACTGAAGCTTTCTTT
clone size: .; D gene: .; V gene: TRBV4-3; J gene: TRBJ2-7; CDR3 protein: CASSRDSGYYEQYF; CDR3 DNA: TGCGCCAGCAGCCGGGACTCGGGATACTACGAGCAGTACTTC
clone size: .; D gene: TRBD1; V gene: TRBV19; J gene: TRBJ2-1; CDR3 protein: CASRPTGSGSNEQFF; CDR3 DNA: TGTGCCAGTAGACCGACAGGGTCGGGGAGTAATGAGCAGTTCTTC
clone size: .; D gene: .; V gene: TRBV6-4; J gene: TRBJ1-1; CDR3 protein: CASKLDGLGATEAFF; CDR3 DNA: TGTGCCAGCAAACTCGACGGCTTGGGGGCCACTGAAGCTTTCTTT
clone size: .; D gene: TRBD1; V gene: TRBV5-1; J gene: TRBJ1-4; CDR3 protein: CASSGTGVEKLFF; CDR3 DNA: TGCGCCAGCAGCGGGACAGGGGTTGAAAAACTGTTTTTT
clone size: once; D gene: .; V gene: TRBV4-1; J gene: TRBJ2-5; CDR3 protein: CASSQEGQFQETQYF; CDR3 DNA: TGCGCCAGCAGCCAAGAAGGCCAGTTCCAAGAGACCCAGTACTTC
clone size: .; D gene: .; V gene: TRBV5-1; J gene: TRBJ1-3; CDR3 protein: CASSQGTYSGNTIYF; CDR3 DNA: TGCGCCAGCAGCCAAGGGACCTACTCTGGAAACACCATATATTTT
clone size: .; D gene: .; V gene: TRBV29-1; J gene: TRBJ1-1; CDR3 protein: CSGGDGAMNTEAFF; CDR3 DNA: TGCAGCGGTGGGGATGGGGCCATGAACACTGAAGCTTTCTTT
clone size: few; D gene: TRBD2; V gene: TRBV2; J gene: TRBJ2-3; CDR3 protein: CASSEILTSGGALTDTQYF; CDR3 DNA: TGTGCCAGCAGTGAAATTCTGACTAGCGGGGGGGCCTTGACAGATACGCAGTATTTT
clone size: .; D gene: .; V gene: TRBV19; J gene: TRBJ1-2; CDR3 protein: CASSIRPGFNYGYTF; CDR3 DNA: TGTGCCAGTAGTATCCGTCCAGGGTTTAACTATGGCTACACCTTC
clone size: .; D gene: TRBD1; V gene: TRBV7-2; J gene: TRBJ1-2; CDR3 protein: CASSEGQLYGYTF; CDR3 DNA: TGTGCCAGCAGCGAGGGACAGCTCTATGGCTACACCTTC
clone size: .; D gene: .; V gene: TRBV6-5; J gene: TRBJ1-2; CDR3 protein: CASSITRQYGYTF; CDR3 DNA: TGTGCCAGCAGCATCACACGACAGTATGGCTACACCTTC
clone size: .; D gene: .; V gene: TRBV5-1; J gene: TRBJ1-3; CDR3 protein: CASSLDGLSGNTIYF; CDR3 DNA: TGCGCCAGCAGCTTGGACGGACTCTCTGGAAACACCATATATTTT
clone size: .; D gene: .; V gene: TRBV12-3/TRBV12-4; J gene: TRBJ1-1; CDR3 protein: CASSRLTDAAFF; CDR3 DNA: TGTGCCAGCAGCCGACTGACAGACGCAGCTTTCTTT
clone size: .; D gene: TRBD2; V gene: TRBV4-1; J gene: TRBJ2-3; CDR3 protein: CASSQEGLAQDTQYF; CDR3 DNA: TGCGCCAGCAGCCAAGAGGGACTAGCACAGGATACGCAGTATTTT
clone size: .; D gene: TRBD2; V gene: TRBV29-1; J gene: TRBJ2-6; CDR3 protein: CSVQRLAGGANVLTF; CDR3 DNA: TGCAGCGTTCAACGACTAGCCGGTGGGGCCAACGTCCTGACTTTC
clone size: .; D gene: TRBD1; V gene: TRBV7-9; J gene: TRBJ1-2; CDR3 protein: CASSRYSRTGEGYTF; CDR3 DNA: TGTGCCAGCAGCCGCTACTCCCGGACAGGGGAGGGCTACACCTTC
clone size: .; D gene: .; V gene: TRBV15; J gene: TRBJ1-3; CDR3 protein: CATSTGNTIYF; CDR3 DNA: TGTGCCACCAGCACCGGAAACACCATATATTTT
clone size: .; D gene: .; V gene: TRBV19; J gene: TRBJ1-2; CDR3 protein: CASSIGGDSGYTF; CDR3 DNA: TGTGCCAGTAGTATAGGCGGGGACTCTGGCTACACCTTC
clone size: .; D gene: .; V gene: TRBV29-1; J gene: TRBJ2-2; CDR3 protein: CSVEGKDAGVTGELFF; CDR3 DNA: TGCAGCGTTGAAGGCAAGGACGCAGGGGTAACCGGGGAGCTGTTTTTT
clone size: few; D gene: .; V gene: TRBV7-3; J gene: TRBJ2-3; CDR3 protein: CASSSTPGHRNADTQYF; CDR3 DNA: TGTGCCAGCAGCTCCACACCGGGACACCGGAACGCAGATACGCAGTATTTT
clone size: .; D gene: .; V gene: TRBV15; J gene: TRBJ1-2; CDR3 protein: CATSRRTGNYGYTF; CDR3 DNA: TGTGCCACCAGCAGAAGAACAGGGAACTATGGCTACACCTTC
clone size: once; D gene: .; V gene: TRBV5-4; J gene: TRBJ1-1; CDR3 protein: CASSPHLMTGNTEAFF; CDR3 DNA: TGTGCCAGCAGCCCTCATTTGATGACAGGAAACACTGAAGCTTTCTTT
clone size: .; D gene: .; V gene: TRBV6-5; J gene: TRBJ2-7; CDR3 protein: CASRDFYEQYF; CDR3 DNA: TGTGCCAGCAGGGACTTCTACGAGCAGTACTTC
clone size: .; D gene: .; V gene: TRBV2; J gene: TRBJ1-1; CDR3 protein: CATPERPNTEAFF; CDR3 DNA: TGTGCCACCCCGGAGAGGCCAAACACTGAAGCTTTCTTT
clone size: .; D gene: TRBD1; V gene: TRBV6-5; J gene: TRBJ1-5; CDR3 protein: CASTFFGQGNQPQHF; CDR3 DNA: TGTGCCAGCACCTTTTTTGGACAGGGCAATCAGCCCCAGCATTTT
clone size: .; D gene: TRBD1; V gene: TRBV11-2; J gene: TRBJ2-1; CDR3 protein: CASSPRQGFRNEQFF; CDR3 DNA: TGTGCCAGCAGCCCGCGACAGGGCTTCCGCAATGAGCAGTTCTTC
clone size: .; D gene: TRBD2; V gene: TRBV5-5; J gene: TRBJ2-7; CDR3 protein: CASSLDLGGGAYEQYF; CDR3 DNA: TGTGCCAGCAGCTTGGATCTTGGCGGGGGGGCCTACGAGCAGTACTTC
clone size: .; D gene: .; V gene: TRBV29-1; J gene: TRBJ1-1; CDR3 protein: CSVQGRNTEAFF; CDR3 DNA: TGCAGCGTCCAGGGTCGGAACACTGAAGCTTTCTTT
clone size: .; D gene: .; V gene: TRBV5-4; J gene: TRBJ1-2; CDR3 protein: CASSFGLDGYTF; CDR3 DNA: TGTGCCAGCAGCTTTGGGTTGGATGGCTACACCTTC
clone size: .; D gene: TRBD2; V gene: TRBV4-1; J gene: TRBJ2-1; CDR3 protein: CASSGLAGVNEQFF; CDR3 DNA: TGCGCCAGCTCGGGGCTAGCGGGGGTAAATGAGCAGTTCTTC
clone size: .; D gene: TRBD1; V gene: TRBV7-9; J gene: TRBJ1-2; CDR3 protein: CASSFTGGVNYGYTF; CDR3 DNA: TGTGCCAGCAGCTTTACAGGGGGGGTGAACTATGGCTACACCTTC
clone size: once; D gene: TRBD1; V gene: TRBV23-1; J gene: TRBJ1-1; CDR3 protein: CASSHHRDRTPFF; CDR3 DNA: TGCGCCAGCAGTCACCACCGGGACAGGACGCCTTTCTTT
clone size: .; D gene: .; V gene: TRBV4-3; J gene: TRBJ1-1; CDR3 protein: CASSQDSGYTEAFF; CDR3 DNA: TGCGCCAGCAGCCAAGATTCCGGGTACACTGAAGCTTTCTTT
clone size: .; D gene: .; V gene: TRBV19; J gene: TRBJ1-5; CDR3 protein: CASSIWGPGGNQPQHF; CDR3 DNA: TGTGCCAGTAGTATCTGGGGCCCCGGAGGCAATCAGCCCCAGCATTTT
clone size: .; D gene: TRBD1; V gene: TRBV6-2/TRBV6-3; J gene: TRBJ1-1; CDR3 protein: CASSYGQGFEAFF; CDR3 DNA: TGTGCCAGCAGTTACGGACAGGGGTTTGAAGCTTTCTTT
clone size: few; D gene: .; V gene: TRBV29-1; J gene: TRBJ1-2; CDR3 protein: CSVAPPSYGYTF; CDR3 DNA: TGCAGCGTTGCTCCCCCTAGCTATGGCTACACCTTC
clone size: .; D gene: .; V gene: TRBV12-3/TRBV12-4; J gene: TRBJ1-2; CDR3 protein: CASSFGAGYGYTF; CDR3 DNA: TGTGCCAGCAGTTTTGGGGCAGGGTATGGCTACACCTTC